This TCR beta chain emerged from a study of CD8 T cells in Susac syndrome. Study-wide points: CD4+ repertoires of Susac syndrome patients lacked detectable clonal expansion.

Note on this clonotype: Its target is unknown.

After extraction with the RNeasy kit, roughly 0.5 to 1 ug of the RNA was reverse transcribed using random hexamers. Amplification of TCR beta CDR3 spanned 54 Vbeta and 13 Jbeta via immunoSEQ multiplex PCR. TCRdb redid the calling of the immunoSEQ multiplex PCR reads with MiXCR, one entry per CDR3 protein. The data contain around 150,000 distinct CDR3 sequences, under 97% of them singletons. Recently defined diagnostic criteria for definite or probable disease were fulfilled by Susac syndrome patients. Material for sequencing was CD4+ T cells from PBMCs. The source of this sequence is a human donor with Susac syndrome.

The CDR3 loop is CASSLTGSSSGANVLTF. The CDR3 DNA reads as TGTGCCAGCAGTTTAACGGGGAGTTCCTCTGGGGCCAACGTCCTGACTTTC. The chain couples TRBV27 to TRBJ2-6, with D perhaps TRBD2 (5 bases). V was pared by 2 bases and J by 0 bases, with 11 bases between. Germline V lookup: CDR1 MNHEY, CDR2 SMNVEV (reference sequence). The CDR3 is 17 residues long.